The 28 T cell receptor beta chains reported below all come from one sample, sequenced in a study of beta chain features in type 1 diabetes. These receptors have no identified antigens. Expressed TCRB transcripts were sequenced because the isolated RNA had all been reverse transcribed beforehand. Here immunoSEQ multiplex PCR was the method, and the copy in TCRdb shows in-frame clones only, minus some. This sample yields 400,000 or so clones, of which roughly an eighth are seen a single time; about 0.01% belongs to the top ten. General study findings and limits: Shortening of TCRB CDR3s, moderate but significant, appeared in all four CD4+ subsets of Type 1 diabetes patients.

Specimen: naive CD4+ T cells from blood. The origin of the receptors is a woman under 30 with type 1 diabetes.

This clone was seen a handful of times. The chain couples TRBV28 to TRBJ2-5; D gene unclear. Germline loops: CDR1 MDHEN, CDR2 SYDVKM. Trimming pared 2 bases from V and 3 bases from J, leaving 4 bases between. The CDR3 extends over 12 amino acids. The CDR3 spells CASSLTEETQYF. As DNA, the CDR3 is TGTGCCAGCAGTTTAACAGAAGAGACCCAGTACTTC.

This clone appeared a few times. V and J are TRBV6-6 and TRBJ2-4; D ambiguous. There are 16 residues in the CDR3. CDR1 and CDR2 (germline): MNHNY, SVGAGI (reference sequence). With 2 bases removed from V and 0 bases from J, the gap between germline ends came to 11 bases. The CDR3 bases are TGTGCCAGCAGTTACCCAGTGGTGCTAGCCAAAAACATTCAGTACTTC. This gives the protein CASSYPVVLAKNIQYF.

The CDR3 DNA reads as TGTGCCAGCAGTGCCGACTGGAAAGAGACCCAGTACTTC. Amino acids: CASSADWKETQYF. The rearrangement uses TRBV7-2 and TRBJ2-5; no definite D call. The CDR3 is 13 residues long. Germline CDR1 and CDR2: SGHTA and FQGNSA. The germline V and J ends were trimmed by 6 bases and 3 bases, with 11 bases remaining between them. The full variable domain, completed using reference TRBV7-2 and TRBJ2-5, is GAGVSQSPSNKVTEKGKDVELRCDPISGHTALYWYRQSLGQGLEFLIYFQGNSAPDKSGLPSDRFSAERTGGSVSTLTIQRTQQEDSAVYLCASSADWKETQYFGPGTRLLVL.

This chain joins TRBV9 and TRBJ1-5, with TRBD1 matching 9 bases. The CDR3 extends over 14 amino acids. J gave up 6 bases and V 3 bases, and 4 bases lay outside the gene matches. The germline gives CDR1 SGDLS, CDR2 YYNGEE. The CDR3 nucleotides are TGTGCCAGCAGCGGCGGACAGGGGAGTCAGCCCCAGCATTTT. Residues: CASSGGQGSQPQHF.

Only a few counts were recorded for this clone. The rearrangement joins TRBV7-9 to TRBJ2-1; TRBD2 is a possible D gene (6 bases). This CDR3 spans 13 amino acids. Per germline, CDR1 SEHNR and CDR2 FQNEAQ (reference sequence). Between the trimmed V and J ends, which lost 7 bases and 10 bases, there was a span of 17 bases. In nucleotides, the CDR3 is TGTGCCAGCACCGGGACTCTCGCTTTGGAGCAGTTCTTC. This gives the protein CASTGTLALEQFF.

This clone showed up just a few times. The rearrangement links TRBV28 to TRBJ1-4; 7 positions agree with TRBD1. Germline V gene lookup returns CDR1 MDHEN and CDR2 SYDVKM. This CDR3 has 16 residues. V dropped 2 bases and J dropped 7; count of bases not matched to a gene: 10. The CDR3 region has the DNA TGTGCCAGCAGTTTACGTGGACCCACAGGGGTTGAAAAACTGTTTTTT. Its protein is CASSLRGPTGVEKLFF. Based on the CDR3 plus reference TRBV28 and TRBJ1-4, the full variable domain is DVKVTQSSRYLVKRTGEKVFLECVQDMDHENMFWYRQDPGLGLRLIYFSYDVKMKEKGDIPEGYSVSREKKERFSLILESASTNQTSMYLCASSLRGPTGVEKLFFGSGTQLSVL.

This sequence joins TRBV4-3 and TRBJ2-7; 7 nucleotides match TRBD1. The length of the CDR3 is 15 residues. Germline-derived CDR1 and CDR2 are LGHNA and YSLEER. With 0 bases clipped from V and 4 bases from J, the junction kept 6 bases outside the gene matches. CDR3 coding DNA: TGCGCCAGCAGCCAAGAAAGGGGGCGCGTGTACGAGCAGTACTTC. It encodes CASSQERGRVYEQYF.

This clone showed up just a few times. The chain combines TRBV25-1 with TRBJ2-1; 7 nucleotides agree with TRBD1. The CDR3 has 14 amino acids. CDR1 MGHDK and CDR2 SYGVNS come from the germline V gene. Unmatched junction bases numbered 8, after V lost 5 bases and J lost 7 bases. The CDR3: CASSLSQGKNEQFF. For the CDR3, the DNA is TGTGCCAGCAGTTTGTCACAGGGGAAGAATGAGCAGTTCTTC.

The chain employs TRBV21-1 and TRBJ1-5; the D call TRBD1 from the table was never checked on the DNA. TRBV21-1 is flagged as a pseudogene. The CDR3 length is 17 residues. The CDR3 DNA reads TGTGCCAGCAGCATTGACAGGGACGAGGGACGCAATCAGCCCCAGCATTTT. It yields the protein CASSIDRDEGRNQPQHF.

J is TRBJ2-7 and V is TRBV7-2; TRBD1 agrees at 10 bases. The CDR3 length is 14 residues. The V and J ends lost 7 bases and 2 bases, in that order; junction bases with no gene match: 5. Germline CDR1 is SGHTA and CDR2 is FQGNSA. The CDR3 DNA reads as TGTGCCAGCACGGGGGGGACAGGGGCCTACGAGCAGTACTTC. Residues: CASTGGTGAYEQYF.

The V gene is TRBV29-1, the J gene TRBJ2-7; 7 bases map to TRBD1. The germline CDR1 and CDR2 sequences are SQVTM and ANQGSEA. The CDR3 contains 13 residues. The junction had 7 bases not matched to a gene; V was cut back by 7 bases and J by 1 base. The CDR3 loop reads CSARTGRSYEQYF. CDR3 DNA sequence: TGCAGCGCACGGACAGGAAGATCCTACGAGCAGTACTTC.

This clone was seen more than once but under ten times. The V gene is TRBV27, the J gene TRBJ2-2; no clear D. Looked up from germline, CDR1 is MNHEY and CDR2 is SMNVEV (reference sequence). The ends were cut back, 5 bases at V and 1 base at J, with 8 bases in the middle. The CDR3 has 14 amino acids. The CDR3 reads CASSVTENTGELFF. The CDR3 nucleotides read TGTGCCAGCAGTGTAACAGAGAACACCGGGGAGCTGTTTTTT.

This clone was recorded a few times. The rearrangement uses TRBV7-9 and TRBJ2-3; D might be TRBD2 (6 bases). This CDR3 has 15 amino acids. V lost 3 bases to trimming and J lost 0 bases, with 10 bases between them. Germline lookup yields CDR1 SEHNR and CDR2 FQNEAQ (reference sequence). CDR3 DNA sequence: TGTGCCAGCAGCTTCGGCGGGGCAAGCACAGATACGCAGTATTTT. Protein: CASSFGGASTDTQYF.

This clone was observed a handful of times. The chain employs TRBV5-1 and TRBJ2-7; 10 bases align to TRBD1. With 4 bases clipped from V and 6 bases from J, the junction kept 10 bases outside the gene matches. The CDR3 spans 15 residues. CDR1 is SGHRS, CDR2 YFSETQ, per germline. In DNA form, the CDR3 reads TGCGCCAGCAGCCCCAAGGGACAGGGGTCGGGCGAGCAGTACTTC. It translates to CASSPKGQGSGEQYF.

This clone has just a few counts. The chain couples TRBV10-3 to TRBJ2-5; tentative D call: TRBD2 (5 bases). V shed 8 bases and J shed 0 bases, with 16 bases lying between them. The germline gives CDR1 ENHRY, CDR2 SYGVKD. CDR3 length: 15 residues. CDR3 sequence: CAIGKAVGYQETQYF. The CDR3 nucleotides read TGTGCCATCGGAAAAGCGGTAGGGTACCAAGAGACCCAGTACTTC.

This clone was counted a few times. The chain employs TRBV2 and TRBJ1-5, with a possible D match to TRBD1 (5 bases). V gave up 7 bases and J gave up 1 base, with 11 bases separating them. Germline V gives CDR1 SNHLY, CDR2 FYNNEI. The CDR3 length is 14 residues. CDR3 DNA sequence: TGTGCCAGCACTCTCGGGGGGAGCAATCAGCCCCAGCATTTT. Encoded protein: CASTLGGSNQPQHF.

This clone was counted between two and nine times. V and J are TRBV10-3 and TRBJ2-1; perhaps TRBD2 as D (6 bases). Trimming left V 0 bases short and J 3 bases short, with 18 bases between. The CDR3 has 18 residues. Germline V CDR1 and CDR2: ENHRY, SYGVKD. The chain's CDR3 is CAISESGLTGAGYNEQFF. CDR3 nucleotides: TGTGCCATCAGTGAGTCTGGGTTGACGGGAGCGGGCTACAATGAGCAGTTCTTC.

This clone was counted between two and nine times. The V and J genes are TRBV28 and TRBJ2-7; D is unclear. Looked up from germline, CDR1 is MDHEN and CDR2 is SYDVKM. V was cut by 3 bases and J by 2 bases, with 11 bases left in between. CDR3 length equals 14 residues. CDR3 nucleotides: TGTGCCAGCAGTTTCCCTGCGCCGGCCTACGAGCAGTACTTC. Translation gives CASSFPAPAYEQYF.

The rearrangement links TRBV9 to TRBJ2-4; TRBD1 matches at 10 bases. CDR1 is SGDLS, CDR2 YYNGEE, per germline. With V trimmed by 4 bases and J by 7 bases, 5 bases remained unmatched. The CDR3 consists of 14 residues. For the CDR3, the DNA is TGTGCCAGCAGCAAGACAGGGGGCAACAACATTCAGTACTTC. This encodes CASSKTGGNNIQYF.

This clone was picked up a small number of times. The gene calls are TRBV19 and TRBJ2-1, with 10 bases aligning to TRBD1. With V trimmed by 8 bases and J by 6 bases, 4 bases remained unmatched. The CDR3 consists of 13 residues. Germline V gene data show CDR1 as LNHDA and CDR2 as SQIVND (reference sequence). The CDR3 is CASRDRGSNEQFF. The CDR3 DNA sequence: TGTGCCAGTCGGGACAGGGGTAGCAATGAGCAGTTCTTC.

This clone was picked up a small number of times. CDR3 sequence reads: CASSLVLDGSYFF. DNA of the CDR3: TGTGCCAGCAGCTTAGTATTGGACGGGAGCTATTTCTTC. This chain connects TRBV7-2 to TRBJ2-1; D possibly corresponds to TRBD2 (6 bases). This CDR3 spans 13 amino acids. Germline CDR1 is SGHTA and CDR2 is FQGNSA. Trimming left V 1 base short and J 16 bases short, with 17 bases between.

This clone was detected a few times. The chain carries TRBV5-1 and TRBJ2-1; a possible D gene is TRBD2 (5 bases). The germline V and J ends were trimmed by 5 bases and 10 bases, with 19 bases remaining between them. This CDR3 comprises 14 residues. Germline V lookup: CDR1 SGHRS, CDR2 YFSETQ. The CDR3 nucleotides are TGCGCCAGCAGTCCACTAGTCTCCGGACTCGAGCAGTTCTTC. As protein: CASSPLVSGLEQFF. The whole variable domain, remainder taken from reference TRBV5-1 and TRBJ2-1, is KAGVTQTPRYLIKTRGQQVTLSCSPISGHRSVSWYQQTPGQGLQFLFEYFSETQRNKGNFPGRFSGRQFSNSRSEMNVSTLELGDSALYLCASSPLVSGLEQFFGPGTRLTVL.

The V and J genes are TRBV9 and TRBJ1-1, with 9 bases fitting TRBD1. The germline V gene has CDR1 SGDLS and CDR2 YYNGEE. The CDR3 is made up of 19 amino acids. V lost 1 base to trimming and J lost 5 bases; unmatched junction nucleotides: 18. The DNA of the CDR3 is TGTGCCAGCAGCGTATTGACCCAAGTCACAGGGGGCATAGGGACTGAAGCTTTCTTT. Translation gives CASSVLTQVTGGIGTEAFF.

This chain uses TRBV4-3 with TRBJ1-1, with D unresolved. The germline V and J ends were trimmed by 0 bases and 1 base, with 9 bases remaining between them. CDR1 and CDR2 (germline): LGHNA, YSLEER. CDR3 length equals 15 residues. CDR3 DNA: TGCGCCAGCAGCCAAGATTGGGCAGCGAACACTGAAGCTTTCTTT. Its protein is CASSQDWAANTEAFF.

Concerning this clone: Other DNA sequences from this sample encode an identical CDR3 as well. The rearrangement links TRBV6-6 to TRBJ1-1; D is unclear. Germline CDR1 MNHNY, CDR2 SVGAGI (reference sequence). Trimming took off 0 bases at V and 8 bases at J, with 7 bases between the two ends. CDR3 length equals 12 residues. Written as DNA, the CDR3 is TGTGCCAGCAGTTACTCCGGCAGGGAAGCTTTCTTT. Its protein is CASSYSGREAFF.

The chain links TRBV12-5 to TRBJ2-1; 7 nucleotides align to TRBD2. V lost 9 bases, J lost 3 bases, and 5 bases stayed unmatched. Germline CDR1 reads LGHNT; CDR2 reads FRNRAP. The CDR3 is 13 residues long. The CDR3 reads CARAGEDYNEQFF. The CDR3 DNA reads TGTGCTAGGGCGGGAGAGGACTACAATGAGCAGTTCTTC.

The CDR3 loop reads CASSLDLGAYEQYF. DNA of the CDR3: TGTGCCAGCAGCTTAGATCTCGGGGCCTACGAGCAGTACTTC. The rearrangement links TRBV7-8 to TRBJ2-7; weak D call: TRBD2 (5 bases). Trimming took 1 base from V and 2 from J, leaving 9 bases between them. Germline-derived CDR1 and CDR2 are SGHVS and FQNEAQ. The length of the CDR3 is 14 residues. Complete variable domain (other parts from reference TRBV7-8 and TRBJ2-7): GAGVSQSPRYKVAKRGQDVALRCDPISGHVSLFWYQQALGQGPEFLTYFQNEAQLDKSGLPSDRFFAERPEGSVSTLKIQRTQQEDSAVYLCASSLDLGAYEQYFGPGTRLTVT.

This clone was picked up a small number of times. This chain joins TRBV7-9 and TRBJ2-7; D ambiguous. The CDR3 has 12 amino acids. Germline assignment: CDR1 SEHNR and CDR2 FQNEAQ (reference sequence). The V and J ends lost 5 bases and 0 bases respectively, with 5 bases between them. CDR3 nucleotide sequence: TGTGCCAGCAGCCAAGCCTCCTACGAGCAGTACTTC. Translation gives CASSQASYEQYF.